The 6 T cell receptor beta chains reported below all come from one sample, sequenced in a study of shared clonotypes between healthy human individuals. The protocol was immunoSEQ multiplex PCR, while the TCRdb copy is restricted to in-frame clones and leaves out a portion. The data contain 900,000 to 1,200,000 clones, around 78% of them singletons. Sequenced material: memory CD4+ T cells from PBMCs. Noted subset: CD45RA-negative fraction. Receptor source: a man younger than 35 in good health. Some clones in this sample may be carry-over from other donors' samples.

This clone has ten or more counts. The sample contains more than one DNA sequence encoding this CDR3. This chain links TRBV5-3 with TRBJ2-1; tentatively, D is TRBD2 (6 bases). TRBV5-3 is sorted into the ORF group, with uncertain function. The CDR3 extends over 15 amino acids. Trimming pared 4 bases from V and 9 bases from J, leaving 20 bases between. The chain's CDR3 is CARSRMGRERGEQFF. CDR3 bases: TGTGCCAGAAGCAGGATGGGGCGGGAAAGGGGTGAGCAGTTCTTC.

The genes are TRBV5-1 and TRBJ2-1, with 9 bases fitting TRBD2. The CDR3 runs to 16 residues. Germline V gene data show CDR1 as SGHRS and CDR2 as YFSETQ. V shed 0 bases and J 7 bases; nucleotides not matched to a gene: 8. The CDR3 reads CASSLGGLAGMNEQFF. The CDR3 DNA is TGCGCCAGCAGCTTGGGAGGTCTAGCGGGAATGAATGAGCAGTTCTTC.

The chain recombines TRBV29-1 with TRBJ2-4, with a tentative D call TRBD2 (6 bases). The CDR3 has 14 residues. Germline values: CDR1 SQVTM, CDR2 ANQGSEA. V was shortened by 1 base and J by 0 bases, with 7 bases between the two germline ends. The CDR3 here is CSVEGGVAKNIQYF. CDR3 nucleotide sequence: TGCAGCGTTGAAGGCGGGGTAGCCAAAAACATTCAGTACTTC.

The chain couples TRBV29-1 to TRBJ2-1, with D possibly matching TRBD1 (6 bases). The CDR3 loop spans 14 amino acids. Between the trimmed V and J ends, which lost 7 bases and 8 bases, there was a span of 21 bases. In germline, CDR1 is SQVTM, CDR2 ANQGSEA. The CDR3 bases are TGCAGCGAAGCACAGGGTTATCCGGGCCATGAGCAGTTCTTC. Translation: CSEAQGYPGHEQFF.

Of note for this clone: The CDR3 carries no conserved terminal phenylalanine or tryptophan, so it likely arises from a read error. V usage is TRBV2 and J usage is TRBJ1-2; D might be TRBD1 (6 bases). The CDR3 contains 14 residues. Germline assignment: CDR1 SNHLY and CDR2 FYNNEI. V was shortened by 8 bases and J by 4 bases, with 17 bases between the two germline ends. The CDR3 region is CASSRETGIYGYTL. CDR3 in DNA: TGTGCCAGCTCGCGGGAGACAGGCATCTATGGCTACACCCTC.

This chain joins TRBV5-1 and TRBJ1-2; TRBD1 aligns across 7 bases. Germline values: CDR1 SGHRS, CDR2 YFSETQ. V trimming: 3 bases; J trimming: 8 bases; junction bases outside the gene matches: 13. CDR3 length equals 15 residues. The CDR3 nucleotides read TGCGCCAGCAGCTCCACCTATAACAGGGGAGGCGGCTACACCTTC. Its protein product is CASSSTYNRGGGYTF.